Presented here are 32 T cell receptor beta chains from one specimen sequenced in a study of T cell responses to AZD1222 COVID-19 vaccine. Only in-frame clones appear in the TCRdb table, and some are missing; sequencing was by immunoSEQ multiplex PCR. The data contain approximately 140,000 clones, approximately 89% of them singletons. Sample: peripheral blood, taken on day 0 of AZD1222 vaccination. Receptors originate from an adult in good health.

This clone has a single count. The genes are TRBV18 and TRBJ1-5; 8 positions match TRBD1. This CDR3 has 15 residues. With V trimmed by 2 bases and J by 7 bases, 7 bases remained unmatched. The germline V gene has CDR1 KGHSH and CDR2 LQKENI. The CDR3 region has the DNA TGTGCCAGCTCACCAGAGACAGGGGTCGGACAGCCCCAGCATTTT. The encoded protein is CASSPETGVGQPQHF.

The chain couples TRBV11-2 to TRBJ1-2; TRBD1 aligns across 7 bases. CDR1 is SGHAT, CDR2 FQNNGV, per germline. CDR3 length: 14 residues. Trimming at V came to 5 bases and at J to 6 bases, leaving 9 bases not matched to a gene. CDR3 amino acids: CASSRTGAENGYTF. The DNA for the CDR3 is TGTGCCAGCAGCCGAACAGGGGCGGAAAATGGCTACACCTTC.

This sequence joins TRBV7-9 and TRBJ1-3, with D maybe TRBD1 (5 bases). The CDR3 is 15 residues long. From germline, CDR1 is SEHNR and CDR2 FQNEAQ (reference sequence). V shed 9 bases and J shed 4 bases, with 19 bases lying between them. CDR3 protein: CASSRDGGSGNTIYF. CDR3 coding DNA: TGTGCCAGTAGTAGGGACGGCGGTTCGGGAAACACCATATATTTT.

The genes are TRBV6-5 and TRBJ1-1; no clear D. V was clipped by 5 bases and J by 1 base, with 8 bases between them. The length of the CDR3 is 13 residues. Germline CDR1 reads MNHEY; CDR2 reads SVGAGI. The CDR3 loop reads CASSLEENTEAFF. The CDR3, as DNA: TGTGCCAGCAGTCTCGAGGAGAACACTGAAGCTTTCTTT.

The chain links TRBV5-6 to TRBJ2-2; 10 bases match TRBD2. Germline V gives CDR1 SGHDT, CDR2 YYEEEE. V lost 5 bases to trimming and J lost 5 bases; unmatched junction nucleotides: 3. CDR3 length: 14 residues. The CDR3: CASRLTSGTGELFF. The CDR3 bases are TGTGCCAGCAGGTTGACTAGCGGGACCGGGGAGCTGTTTTTT.

This clone was detected only once. J is TRBJ1-4 and V is TRBV7-6, with TRBD1 as a possible D gene (5 bases). This CDR3 is built from 17 residues. Trimming shortened V by 1 base and J by 0 bases, and 12 bases separated the two germline ends. Germline assignment: CDR1 SGHVS and CDR2 FNYEAQ. The CDR3: CASSLEGRAATNEKLFF. CDR3 coding DNA: TGTGCCAGCAGCTTAGAGGGCAGGGCAGCAACTAATGAAAAACTGTTTTTT.

In DNA form, the CDR3 reads TGTGCCACGAGGGGGGGTGACTACGAGCAGTACTTC. Protein product: CATRGGDYEQYF. The chain recombines TRBV27 with TRBJ2-7; possibly TRBD2 for D (7 bases). The CDR3 consists of 12 residues. V dropped 10 bases and J dropped 3 bases, with 13 bases sitting between them. In germline, CDR1 is MNHEY, CDR2 SMNVEV (reference sequence).

The V and J genes are TRBV2 and TRBJ1-5; D gene unclear. V shed 8 bases and J shed 4 bases, with 12 bases lying between them. Germline CDR1 reads SNHLY; CDR2 reads FYNNEI. The CDR3 contains 13 residues. CDR3 sequence: CASSGRLNQPQHF. DNA of the CDR3: TGTGCCAGCTCGGGCAGGCTAAATCAGCCCCAGCATTTT.

In the case of this clone: Other DNA variants within this sample encode the same CDR3. V and J are TRBV4-3 and TRBJ1-3; no clear D. V lost 0 bases, J lost 5 bases, and 8 bases lay in between. CDR3 size: 14 residues. Germline lookup yields CDR1 LGHNA and CDR2 YSLEER. The CDR3 coding sequence is TGCGCCAGCAGCCAAGATACTAGTAGAAACACCATATATTTT. It translates to CASSQDTSRNTIYF.

V and J are TRBV4-1 and TRBJ2-7; the match to TRBD2 covers 10 bases. J gave up 3 bases and V 0 bases, and 8 bases lay outside the gene matches. This CDR3 is 17 amino acids long. CDR1 is MGHRA, CDR2 YSYEKL, per germline. The CDR3 DNA sequence: TGCGCCAGCAGCCAAGAAGAACCCGGGACTAGCGACTACGAGCAGTACTTC. Its protein product is CASSQEEPGTSDYEQYF.

The CDR3 loop reads CASSRGTGQAFF. For the CDR3, the DNA is TGTGCCAGTAGTCGGGGGACAGGGCAAGCTTTCTTT. This sequence joins TRBV19 and TRBJ1-1; 9 bases line up with TRBD1. The CDR3 has 12 residues. Germline trimming cut 5 bases from V and 9 bases from J; bases unmatched to any gene: 4. The germline V gene has CDR1 LNHDA and CDR2 SQIVND (reference sequence). Drawing the rest from reference TRBV19 and TRBJ1-1, the complete variable domain is DGGITQSPKYLFRKEGQNVTLSCEQNLNHDAMYWYRQDPGQGLRLIYYSQIVNDFQKGDIAEGYSVSREKKESFPLTVTSAQKNPTAFYLCASSRGTGQAFFGQGTRLTVV.

This chain uses TRBV4-2 with TRBJ2-2; 9 nucleotides line up with TRBD2. The germline V gene has CDR1 LGHNA and CDR2 YNFKEQ. V trimming: 1 base; J trimming: 8 bases; junction bases outside the gene matches: 11. The CDR3 covers 17 residues. In DNA form, the CDR3 reads TGTGCCAGCAGCCAAGGACGCCTAGCGGGACCTTTGGGGGAGCTGTTTTTT. It yields the protein CASSQGRLAGPLGELFF.

J is TRBJ2-2 and V is TRBV4-1, with 9 bases matching TRBD2. The length of the CDR3 is 20 residues. From germline, CDR1 is MGHRA and CDR2 YSYEKL. V lost 3 bases to trimming and J lost 7 bases; unmatched junction nucleotides: 21. CDR3 in amino acids: CASSHPDPARGLARGGELFF. As DNA, the CDR3 is TGCGCCAGCAGCCATCCCGATCCGGCCAGGGGACTAGCCCGGGGCGGGGAGCTGTTTTTT.

The gene calls are TRBV11-2 and TRBJ1-6; TRBD1 might be the D (5 bases). Trimming removed 5 bases at V and 7 bases at J, with 15 bases between. The CDR3 runs to 15 residues. Germline V gives CDR1 SGHAT, CDR2 FQNNGV. The DNA for the CDR3 is TGTGCCAGCAGCGGTGAGGGGAGACGGAATTCACCCCTCCACTTT. Translation gives CASSGEGRRNSPLHF.

This clone was detected once. V gene TRBV11-2 combines with J gene TRBJ1-1; 11 nucleotides agree with TRBD1. The CDR3 has 16 amino acids. The germline gives CDR1 SGHAT, CDR2 FQNNGV. The V gene end was trimmed by 5 bases and the J gene end by 0 bases; junction bases not matched to a gene: 5. The CDR3 sequence is CASSTRTGGMNTEAFF. The DNA for the CDR3 is TGTGCCAGCAGCACGCGGACAGGGGGCATGAACACTGAAGCTTTCTTT. The complete variable domain, with remaining parts taken from reference TRBV11-2 and TRBJ1-1, reads EAGVAQSPRYKIIEKRQSVAFWCNPISGHATLYWYQQILGQGPKLLIQFQNNGVVDDSQLPKDRFSAERLKGVDSTLKIQPAKLEDSAVYLCASSTRTGGMNTEAFFGQGTRLTVV.

V usage is TRBV28 and J usage is TRBJ1-2; D remains ambiguous. Germline V gene sequence: CDR1 MDHEN, CDR2 SYDVKM. This CDR3 has 12 residues. With 6 bases removed from V and 6 bases from J, the gap between germline ends came to 11 bases. The chain's CDR3 is CASSQANHGYTF. In DNA, the CDR3 is TGTGCCAGCAGCCAGGCGAACCATGGCTACACCTTC.

The chain combines TRBV28 with TRBJ1-1; TRBD1 aligns across 7 bases. The V segment lost 5 bases and the J segment 11 bases; nucleotides outside the gene matches: 11. Germline CDR1 MDHEN, CDR2 SYDVKM. This CDR3 comprises 13 residues. The CDR3 coding sequence is TGTGCCAGCAGTGTACGGGACAGAGGAAAGGCTTTCTTT. As protein: CASSVRDRGKAFF.

J is TRBJ1-5 and V is TRBV4-2; D is unresolved. CDR1 and CDR2 from the germline V gene are LGHNA and YNFKEQ. Trimming took off 4 bases at V and 0 bases at J, with 10 bases between the two ends. The CDR3 has 15 residues. As DNA, the CDR3 is TGTGCCAGCAGCCCACAGCTTTATAGCAATCAGCCCCAGCATTTT. As protein: CASSPQLYSNQPQHF.

The chain links TRBV5-1 to TRBJ2-5; possible D gene TRBD1, 6 bases. The V gene lost 0 bases and the J gene lost 2 bases, with 8 bases spanning the gap. Germline values: CDR1 SGHRS, CDR2 YFSETQ. CDR3 length: 14 residues. The CDR3 sequence is CASSLVRGQETQYF. The CDR3 DNA is TGCGCCAGCAGCTTGGTCAGGGGTCAAGAGACCCAGTACTTC.

The chain joins TRBV28 to TRBJ2-6; possibly TRBD2 for D (7 bases). The CDR3 contains 19 residues. Trimming pared 1 base from V and 4 bases from J, leaving 20 bases between. Germline CDR1 reads MDHEN; CDR2 reads SYDVKM. CDR3 sequence: CASSLLRLEGGGGANVLTF. The CDR3 region has the DNA TGTGCCAGCAGTTTATTAAGGCTTGAGGGAGGGGGAGGGGCCAACGTCCTGACTTTC. Full variable domain (remainder filled in from reference TRBV28 and TRBJ2-6): DVKVTQSSRYLVKRTGEKVFLECVQDMDHENMFWYRQDPGLGLRLIYFSYDVKMKEKGDIPEGYSVSREKKERFSLILESASTNQTSMYLCASSLLRLEGGGGANVLTFGAGSRLTVL.

This chain joins TRBV24-1 and TRBJ2-1, with 9 bases that match TRBD1. The trim removed 5 bases at V and 6 bases at J, leaving 7 bases unmatched. The CDR3 contains 15 residues. CDR1 is KGHDR, CDR2 SFDVKD, per germline. CDR3 loop: CATSAGTGNFNEQFF. The DNA for the CDR3 is TGTGCCACCAGTGCCGGGACAGGGAATTTCAATGAGCAGTTCTTC.

CDR3 loop: CASSLGLSYEQYF. DNA of the CDR3: TGTGCCAGCAGTTTAGGACTCAGCTACGAGCAGTACTTC. The chain carries TRBV12-3 or TRBV12-4 and TRBJ2-7; no definite D call. V gave up 1 base and J gave up 3 bases, with 7 bases separating them. The CDR3 has 13 amino acids.

The V and J genes are TRBV7-9 and TRBJ2-1; D could derive from TRBD1 or TRBD2 (6 bases each). V lost 5 bases to trimming and J lost 7 bases, with 12 bases between them. CDR1 SEHNR and CDR2 FQNEAQ come from the germline V gene (reference sequence). This CDR3 contains 13 residues. The chain's CDR3 is CASSVKGGNEQFF. The CDR3 DNA sequence: TGTGCCAGCAGCGTAAAGGGGGGTAATGAGCAGTTCTTC.

This clone was recorded only once. The chain joins TRBV6-5 to TRBJ1-5, with D tentatively TRBD1 (5 bases). Trimming pared 2 bases from V and 7 bases from J, leaving 9 bases between. The germline V gene has CDR1 MNHEY and CDR2 SVGAGI. The CDR3 totals 13 residues. CDR3 region: CASSYGADQPQHF. CDR3 in DNA: TGTGCCAGCAGTTACGGGGCGGACCAGCCCCAGCATTTT.

The rearrangement links TRBV7-3 to TRBJ2-2; the match to TRBD2 covers 13 bases. The CDR3 extends over 16 amino acids. V lost 5 bases to trimming and J lost 5 bases; unmatched junction nucleotides: 5. Germline V gene sequence: CDR1 SGHTA, CDR2 FQGTGA. CDR3 nucleotides: TGTGCCAGCAGCCCCGGACTAGCGGGAGCGACCGGGGAGCTGTTTTTT. It codes for CASSPGLAGATGELFF.

CDR3 DNA sequence: TGCAGCGTTCAAGCGGGTACCGGGTTGGGCGGGGAGCTGTTTTTT. Translation gives CSVQAGTGLGGELFF. The chain employs TRBV29-1 and TRBJ2-2; D perhaps matches TRBD2 (6 bases). Germline lookup yields CDR1 SQVTM and CDR2 ANQGSEA. The CDR3 covers 15 residues. Trimming took 5 bases from V and 7 from J, leaving 20 bases between them.

This rearrangement joins TRBV19 to TRBJ1-4; D may be TRBD1 (5 bases). The CDR3 extends over 14 amino acids. Germline CDR1 and CDR2: LNHDA and SQIVND (reference sequence). V was trimmed by 3 bases and J by 8 bases, leaving 13 bases between them. The CDR3 DNA is TGTGCCAGTAGTATCCCCCCAAACAGGGAAAAACTGTTTTTT. Amino acids: CASSIPPNREKLFF.

CDR3 loop: CASSEARLKRTDTQYF. CDR3 bases: TGTGCCAGCAGTGAAGCAAGGCTGAAACGCACAGATACGCAGTATTTT. This chain links TRBV2 with TRBJ2-3, with D hard to call. Trimming took 0 bases from V and 1 from J, leaving 11 bases between them. CDR1 SNHLY and CDR2 FYNNEI come from the germline V gene. The CDR3 length is 16 residues. Complete variable domain (other parts from reference TRBV2 and TRBJ2-3): EPEVTQTPSHQVTQMGQEVILRCVPISNHLYFYWYRQILGQKVEFLVSFYNNEISEKSEIFDDQFSVERPDGSNFTLKIRSTKLEDSAMYFCASSEARLKRTDTQYFGPGTRLTVL.

In DNA, the CDR3 is TGTGCCAGCACCCCATATACCGGGGGGGCCTACAATGAGCAGTTCTTC. Residues: CASTPYTGGAYNEQFF. The chain recombines TRBV7-2 with TRBJ2-1, with 8 bases that match TRBD2. V shed 7 bases and J 2 bases; nucleotides not matched to a gene: 10. Per germline, CDR1 SGHTA and CDR2 FQGNSA. The CDR3 runs to 16 residues.

This rearrangement joins TRBV29-1 to TRBJ2-7, with D perhaps TRBD2 (5 bases). CDR3 length equals 12 residues. With 6 bases removed from V and 3 bases from J, the gap between germline ends came to 12 bases. CDR1 is SQVTM, CDR2 ANQGSEA, per germline. DNA of the CDR3: TGCAGCGTCGGACTCGTCCGCTACGAGCAGTACTTC. It specifies CSVGLVRYEQYF.

The CDR3 loop reads CASSQVGPFTEAFF. The CDR3, as DNA: TGCGCCAGCAGCCAAGTCGGCCCCTTCACTGAAGCTTTCTTT. This chain links TRBV4-1 with TRBJ1-1; D gene unclear. The CDR3 runs 14 residues. The germline V and J ends were trimmed by 1 base and 4 bases, with 10 bases remaining between them. The germline V gene encodes CDR1 MGHRA and CDR2 YSYEKL.

J is TRBJ2-1 and V is TRBV7-3; no clear D. Trimming removed 8 bases at V and 0 bases at J, with 14 bases between. Germline V CDR1 and CDR2: SGHTA, FQGTGA. This CDR3 is built from 15 residues. The CDR3 region has the DNA TGTGCCAGCTGTACCGGCAGCTCCTCCTACAATGAGCAGTTCTTC. Translating gives CASCTGSSSYNEQFF.